This entry is about one T cell receptor (beta chain). TCRdb's table, derived via immunoSEQ multiplex PCR, lists solely in-frame clones and lacks some. The data hold 130,000 or so clones, with 86% observed a single time. This entry comes from a study of T cell responses to AZD1222 COVID-19 vaccine. This material consisted of peripheral blood, taken on day 0 of AZD1222 vaccination. The receptor was derived from an adult in good health.

In DNA, the CDR3 is TGTGCCAGCAGCTCCAACCCGGGACAGGCGGGCGAGCAGTACTTC. Protein: CASSSNPGQAGEQYF. The chain combines TRBV7-2 with TRBJ2-7; 8 bases align to TRBD1. Germline values: CDR1 SGHTA, CDR2 FQGNSA. The CDR3 is 15 residues long. Trimming at V came to 4 bases and at J to 6 bases, leaving 11 bases not matched to a gene.